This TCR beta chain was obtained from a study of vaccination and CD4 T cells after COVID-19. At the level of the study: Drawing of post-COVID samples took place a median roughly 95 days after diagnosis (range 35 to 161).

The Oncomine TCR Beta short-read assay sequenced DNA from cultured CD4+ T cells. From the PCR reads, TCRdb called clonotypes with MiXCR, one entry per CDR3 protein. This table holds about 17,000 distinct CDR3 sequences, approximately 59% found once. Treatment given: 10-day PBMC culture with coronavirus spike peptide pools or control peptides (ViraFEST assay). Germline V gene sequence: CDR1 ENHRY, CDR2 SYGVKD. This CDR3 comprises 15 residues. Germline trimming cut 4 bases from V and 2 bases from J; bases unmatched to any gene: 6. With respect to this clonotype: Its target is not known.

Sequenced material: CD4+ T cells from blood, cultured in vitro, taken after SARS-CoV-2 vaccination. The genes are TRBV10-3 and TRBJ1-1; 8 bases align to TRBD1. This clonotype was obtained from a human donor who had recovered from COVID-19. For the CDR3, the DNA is TGTGCCATCAGTGTCGGGACAGGACCAAACACTGAAGCTTTCTTT. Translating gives CAISVGTGPNTEAFF.